The clone carrying this T cell receptor beta chain was counted a few times. Its cognate antigen is unknown. This entry belongs to a study of blood T cells in healthy people across ages. Study outcomes and limitations: Among T cells, TCR beta diversity per million cells dropped roughly linearly as age rose. When one million T cells were used, diversity estimates were thought to be underestimates.

PCR was performed a second time for 7 to 11 cycles using a sample-barcoded 5' primer and a J-beta primer mix. Every single cDNA molecule received a tag from a template-switch adaptor with 12 random nucleotides. A single record per CDR3 protein comes from TCRdb applying MiXCR to the 5' RACE reads. The sample includes about 670,000 distinct CDR3 sequences, roughly 41% of them seen just once. Germline CDR1 is MNHEY and CDR2 is SVGEGT. V was clipped by 5 bases and J by 5 bases; unmatched bases: 0. This CDR3 comprises 13 residues. What was sequenced was blood. This clonotype was obtained from a man older than 75 in good health. The chain recombines TRBV6-2 or TRBV6-3 with TRBJ1-5; 10 bases are a match to TRBD1. CDR3: CASSGTGDQPQHF. The CDR3 nucleotides are TGTGCCAGCAGTGGGACAGGGGATCAGCCCCAGCATTTT.